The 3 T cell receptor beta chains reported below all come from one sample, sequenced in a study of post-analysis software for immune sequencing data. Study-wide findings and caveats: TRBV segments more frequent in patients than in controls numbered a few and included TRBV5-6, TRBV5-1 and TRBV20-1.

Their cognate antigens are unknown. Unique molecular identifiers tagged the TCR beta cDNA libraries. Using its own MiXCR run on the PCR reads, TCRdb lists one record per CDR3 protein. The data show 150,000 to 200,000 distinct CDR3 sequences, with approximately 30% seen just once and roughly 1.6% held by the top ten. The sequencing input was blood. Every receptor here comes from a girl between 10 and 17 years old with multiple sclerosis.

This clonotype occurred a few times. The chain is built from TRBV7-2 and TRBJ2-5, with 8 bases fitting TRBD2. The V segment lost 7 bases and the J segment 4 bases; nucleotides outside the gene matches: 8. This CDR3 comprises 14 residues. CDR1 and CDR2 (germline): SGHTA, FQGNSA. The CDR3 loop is CASTPGGLRETQYF. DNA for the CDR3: TGTGCCAGCACCCCGGGGGGGTTAAGAGAGACCCAGTACTTC. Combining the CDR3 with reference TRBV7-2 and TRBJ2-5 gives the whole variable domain GAGVSQSPSNKVTEKGKDVELRCDPISGHTALYWYRQSLGQGLEFLIYFQGNSAPDKSGLPSDRFSAERTGGSVSTLTIQRTQQEDSAVYLCASTPGGLRETQYFGPGTRLLVL.

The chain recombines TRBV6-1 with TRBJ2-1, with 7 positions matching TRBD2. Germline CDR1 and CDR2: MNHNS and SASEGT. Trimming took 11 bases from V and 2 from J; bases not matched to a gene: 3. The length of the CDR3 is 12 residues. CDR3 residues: CAAGVPYNEQFF. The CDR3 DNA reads TGTGCCGCGGGGGTACCCTACAATGAGCAGTTCTTC.

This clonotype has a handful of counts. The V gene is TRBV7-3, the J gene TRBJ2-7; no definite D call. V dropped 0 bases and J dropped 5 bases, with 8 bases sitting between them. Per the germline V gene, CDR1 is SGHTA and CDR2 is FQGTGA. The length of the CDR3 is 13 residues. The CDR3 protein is CASSLTKENEQYF. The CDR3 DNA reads TGTGCCAGCAGCTTAACAAAGGAAAACGAGCAGTACTTC.